This TCR beta chain was documented in a study of breast tumors, draining lymph nodes, adjacent tissues (dated by TCRdb to 2015 to 2016). In the study overall: In breast cancer patients, the study compared the TCR beta repertoires of tumor, adjacent nontumor tissue and axillary lymph nodes. In human breast cancer, the study set out to evaluate how tumor, surrounding tissue and draining lymph node repertoires relate to one another and whether T cells may move between these sites.

For sequencing, an Illumina HiSeq 2000 was employed. TCR beta chain libraries were generated through multiplex PCR amplification. The amplified TCR beta chain products were analyzed by high-throughput sequencing. TCRdb passed the public sequencing reads through fastp at Q25 and MiXCR, retaining productive beta sequences. Rows with a matching CDR3 protein are joined into one entry that keeps the most common DNA and genes. This sample holds approximately 100,000 distinct CDR3 sequences; about 20% were observed only once. Together, the top ten hold around 1.2% of the sample. In the case of this clonotype: Its antigen target is currently unknown. No clone much larger than this one lies a single base away; base qualities are absent.

Paper-wide results and their limitations: Tumor and nontumor tissue repertoires were found to be significantly more similar in luminal-like than in basal-like breast cancer. The data were considered consistent with most tumor T cells being derived from the lymph node and subsequently expanding within tumor tissue. Tumors showed preferential V and J gene usage, and their T-cell repertoire diversity fell below that of lymph nodes yet above that of nontumor tissue. The conclusion that tumor T cells originate in lymph nodes was presented as consistent with a hypothesis rather than as directly demonstrated.

Cut back by 7 bases and 2 bases, the V and J ends lie 11 bases apart. Per the germline V gene, SGHTA is the CDR1 and FQGNSA is the CDR2. The CDR3, cysteine through phenylalanine, is 13 amino acids long. Only CDR3 DNA is held: 39 bases, read in frame from base 1. Lymph node samples were obtained from the axillary draining lymph nodes of breast cancer patients. This receptor was taken from a female donor with breast cancer. Some clones in this sample may be carry-over from other donors' samples. The sequence links TRBV7-2 to TRBJ1-1, with no reliable assignment of the D segment. Sequences were obtained from axillary lymph node tissue. The sequenced DNA is TGTGCCAGCACCACGGCAACAAACACTGAAGCTTTCTTT. Its protein reads: CASTTATNTEAFF.